This T cell receptor (beta chain) is drawn from a study of blood T cell repertoires in COVID-19. Only one count was recorded for this clone. Authors' processing steps: Estimation of nucleated cell counts was performed using reference gene primer amplification. Profiled with immunoSEQ multiplex PCR; TCRdb holds only in-frame clones, not every one. The DNA was the basis for D and trimming; V, J and clone size are from that table. The sample comprises nearly 300,000 clones, less than 85% of which are singletons, and more than 1.4% rests with the top ten. The receptor comes from a human donor with COVID-19, enrolled during active disease. The donor label of this sample is uncertain. The source material was peripheral blood.

CDR3 loop: CATRTGGAETQYF. The CDR3 nucleotides read TGTGCCACCCGGACAGGAGGAGCGGAGACCCAGTACTTC. J is TRBJ2-5 and V is TRBV19; TRBD1 matches 7 bases. CDR3 length: 13 residues. Unmatched junction bases numbered 10, after V lost 10 bases and J lost 5 bases. The germline CDR1 and CDR2 sequences are LNHDA and SQIVND (reference sequence).